The source of this T cell receptor beta chain is a study of blood T cell repertoires in COVID-19. Germline CDR1 is LGHNA and CDR2 is YNFKEQ. The CDR3 runs to 13 residues. Trimming stripped 0 bases from V and 4 bases from J, with 7 bases between. The assay was immunoSEQ multiplex PCR, and TCRdb's table has in-frame clones only and misses some. This sample has 40,000 to 45,000 clones; around 90% occur once, and the top ten carry about 22%. V usage is TRBV4-2 and J usage is TRBJ2-7; D gene ambiguous. Sequencing was carried out using peripheral blood. This TCR was sampled from a man between 50 and 59 years old with active COVID-19. The chain's CDR3 is CASSQENFYEQYF. The CDR3 DNA sequence: TGTGCCAGCAGCCAAGAGAACTTTTACGAGCAGTACTTC.